A single sample gave rise to the 3 T cell receptor beta chains below, sequenced in a study of T cells after yellow fever vaccination (dated by TCRdb to the late 2010s). The sample's treatment or condition label, decoded: live attenuated yellow fever vaccine strain. Libraries were made using 5' RACE. Sequencer: Illumina HiSeq 2500. TCRdb handled the public reads itself, with Q25 trimming in fastp and clone calling in MiXCR, and kept productive beta chains. Entries are consolidated by CDR3 protein sequence, retaining the most common genes and DNA. Present in this sample are approximately 150,000 distinct CDR3 sequences, 5.5% to 7.5% of which were seen just once. Of the sample, 2.9% falls within the top ten clones. The specimen comprised CD4+ T cells sorted from PBMCs, sampled on the day of the first yellow fever vaccination. These TCRs come from a man aged 18 to 35 who received the YFV17D yellow fever vaccine.

The chain joins TRBV7-2 to TRBJ1-5, with TRBD1 matching over 7 bases. The CDR3 extends over 15 amino acids. Per the germline V gene, CDR1 is SGHTA and CDR2 is FQGNSA. After removal of 5 bases from V and 0 bases from J, the junction contained 4 bases not matched to a gene. CDR3 amino acids: CASSAQGNSNQPQHF. CDR3 DNA sequence: TGTGCCAGCAGCGCACAGGGGAATAGCAATCAGCCCCAGCATTTT.

This clonotype showed up many times. V usage is TRBV7-2 and J usage is TRBJ2-6, with a tentative D call TRBD1 (6 bases). Germline loops: CDR1 SGHTA, CDR2 FQGNSA. Trimming cost V 4 bases and J 0 bases, with 13 bases left between them. The CDR3 length is 17 residues. CDR3 DNA: TGTGCCAGCAGCTCGACAGGTTACAGCTCTGGGGCCAACGTCCTGACTTTC. Its protein is CASSSTGYSSGANVLTF.

This clonotype turned up a few times. V and J are TRBV6-1 and TRBJ2-5; TRBD2 matches at 10 bases. CDR1 is MNHNS, CDR2 SASEGT, per germline. Trimming at V came to 6 bases and at J to 4 bases, leaving 8 bases not matched to a gene. The CDR3 is 15 residues long. In nucleotides, the CDR3 is TGTGCCAGCAGCCGGGGACTAGCGAGAGGAGAGACCCAGTACTTC. Residues: CASSRGLARGETQYF.